The clone carrying this TCR beta chain occurred many times. Antigen unknown. Molecules of cDNA were individually given unique molecular identifiers that were attached to them. MiXCR, run by TCRdb on the 5' RACE reads, gives a single entry per CDR3 protein. The sample carries tens of thousands of distinct CDR3 sequences, 12% recorded once. The data are from a study of early T cells in non-severe SARS-CoV-2 infection. Between the trimmed V and J ends, which lost 3 bases and 7 bases, there was a span of 9 bases. CDR3 length: 13 residues. Points from the study as a whole: Using VDJdb, the matching emphasized anti-spike CD8 responses while missing private and CD4 specificities.

The rearrangement links TRBV12-3 or TRBV12-4 to TRBJ1-4; D is unclear. The receptor comes from an adult who was a healthcare worker with PCR-confirmed SARS-CoV-2 infection or an uninfected control (not recorded which). Input material: whole blood. The CDR3 nucleotides are TGTGCCAGCAGTTTGTTTTTCGGTGAAAAACTGTTTTTT. As protein: CASSLFFGEKLFF.